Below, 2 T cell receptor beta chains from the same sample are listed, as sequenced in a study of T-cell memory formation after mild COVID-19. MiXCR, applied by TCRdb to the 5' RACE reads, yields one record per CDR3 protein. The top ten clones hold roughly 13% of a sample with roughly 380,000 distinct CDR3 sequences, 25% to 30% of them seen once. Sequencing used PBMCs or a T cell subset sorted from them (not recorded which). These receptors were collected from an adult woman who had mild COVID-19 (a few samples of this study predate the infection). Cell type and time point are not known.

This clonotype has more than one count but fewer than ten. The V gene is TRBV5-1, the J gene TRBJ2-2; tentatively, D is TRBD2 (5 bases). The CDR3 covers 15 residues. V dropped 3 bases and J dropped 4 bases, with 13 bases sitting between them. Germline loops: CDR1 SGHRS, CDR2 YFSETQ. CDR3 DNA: TGCGCCAGCAGCTCCCTTGGGAGTAGCACCGGGGAGCTGTTTTTT. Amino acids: CASSSLGSSTGELFF.

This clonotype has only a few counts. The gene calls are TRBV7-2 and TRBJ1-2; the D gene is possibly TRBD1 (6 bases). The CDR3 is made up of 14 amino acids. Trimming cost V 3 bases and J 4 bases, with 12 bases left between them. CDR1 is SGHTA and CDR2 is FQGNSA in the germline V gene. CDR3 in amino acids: CASSLGRGGYGYTF. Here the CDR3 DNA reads TGTGCCAGCAGCTTGGGGAGGGGGGGCTATGGCTACACCTTC.